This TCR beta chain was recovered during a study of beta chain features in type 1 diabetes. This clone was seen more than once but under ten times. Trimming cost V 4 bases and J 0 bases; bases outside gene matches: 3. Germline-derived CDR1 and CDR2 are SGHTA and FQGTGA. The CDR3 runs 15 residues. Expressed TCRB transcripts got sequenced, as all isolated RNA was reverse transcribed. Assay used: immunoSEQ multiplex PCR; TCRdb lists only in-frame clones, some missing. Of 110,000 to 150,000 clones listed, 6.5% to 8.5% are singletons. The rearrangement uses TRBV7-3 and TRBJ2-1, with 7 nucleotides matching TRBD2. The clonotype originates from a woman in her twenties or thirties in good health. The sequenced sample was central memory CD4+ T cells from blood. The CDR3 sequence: CASSSGGSSYNEQFF. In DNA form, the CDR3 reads TGTGCCAGCAGCTCGGGGGGATCCTCCTACAATGAGCAGTTCTTC.